The text below deals with one T cell receptor beta chain. The antigen it binds to is not known. No base quality values were provided; no much bigger clone lies one nucleotide off. The junction carries 10 bases between V and J, which are trimmed by 2 bases and 0 bases respectively. Counted from cysteine to phenylalanine, this CDR3 has 15 amino acids. Only the CDR3 DNA stays, 45 bases, in frame from base 1. Per the germline V gene, KGHSH is the CDR1 and LQKENI is the CDR2. The sample comes from a study of T cell responses to AZD1222 COVID-19 vaccine listed by TCRdb under 2021. With respect to the entire study: AZD1222 recipients given second doses at about 4 weeks or at about 12 weeks were pooled, since spike-specific TCR depth and breadth were not found to differ between the two schedules. TCR sequencing was performed for some 250 trial participants, of whom about 210 were given two doses of AZD1222 and around 25 were given two doses of MenACWY control vaccine. Trial participants were enrolled by age into subgroups of 18-55, 56-69 and 70-plus years, and roughly 150, 30 and 60 TCR-sequenced participants, respectively, were included in these subgroups. The full study reports these points: Participants were mostly white British, with more females than males. The authors suggested clonal diversity may have been underestimated. The 56-69-year group was small, and its depth increase did not reach significance, likely because of low power. Because no samples from the day 14 peak response were available, repertoires could be characterized only after the peak T cell response. CD4 TCRs associated with the vaccine covered the entire spike protein, and the dominant responses were in regions 160-218 and 743-854. Only five to seven AZD1222 recipients were SARS-CoV-2 seropositive at baseline, limiting conclusions about previously exposed vaccinees. After two AZD1222 doses, spike-specific TCR breadth and depth were significantly higher than at day 0 and than in MenACWY recipients. Epitopes outside the regions mutated in the B.1.351 and B.1.1.7 variants were reportedly recognized by nearly half of the unique spike-specific TCRs.

The CDR3 regions of human TCRbeta chains were analyzed by immunosequencing. In the original analysis: Repertoire TCRs were checked for matches against a reference library of SARS-CoV-2-specific TCRs that had been generated using the MIRA antigen-specificity platform. Breadth was defined as the fraction of unique TCRs that were SARS-CoV-2-associated, and depth was defined as the fraction of total T cells that were SARS-CoV-2-associated. Using the MIRA data, each spike-specific TCR was mapped to the spike region that the TCR reacts to and placed in a CD4 or CD8 class. Log10-transformed breadth and depth values were compared by one-way ANOVA with Sidak's multiple comparisons tests. TCRdb re-hosts the immuneACCESS table, in-frame sequences only. Its copies lack some clones; in the studies checked, an unresolved V gene accounts for under half of them, and the cause for the rest is not known. Clone size and V and J calls were adopted from that table, with D and trimming inferred from the DNA. This sample holds about 86,000 clones; about 88% were observed only once. The ten most abundant clones make up 3% of the sample.

Interpreted using the paper, the time point label stands for: baseline before first vaccination. Vaccinee samples came from UK trials COV001 and COV002, including a single-blind randomized controlled phase 2/3 trial of AZD1222 (ChAdOx1 nCoV-19) in healthy adults. For TCRbeta chain sequencing, PBMC samples from trial participants were taken at day 0 and at day 28 after the second dose. The source is an adult in good health. The rearrangement combines TRBV18 with TRBJ1-1; TRBD1 might be the D gene, on 5 matching bases. The sequencing used peripheral blood, collected on day 0 of AZD1222 vaccination. In nucleotide form, the sequence is TGTGCCAGCTCACCAAAGGCAGGGATGAACACTGAAGCTTTCTTT. Its protein is CASSPKAGMNTEAFF.